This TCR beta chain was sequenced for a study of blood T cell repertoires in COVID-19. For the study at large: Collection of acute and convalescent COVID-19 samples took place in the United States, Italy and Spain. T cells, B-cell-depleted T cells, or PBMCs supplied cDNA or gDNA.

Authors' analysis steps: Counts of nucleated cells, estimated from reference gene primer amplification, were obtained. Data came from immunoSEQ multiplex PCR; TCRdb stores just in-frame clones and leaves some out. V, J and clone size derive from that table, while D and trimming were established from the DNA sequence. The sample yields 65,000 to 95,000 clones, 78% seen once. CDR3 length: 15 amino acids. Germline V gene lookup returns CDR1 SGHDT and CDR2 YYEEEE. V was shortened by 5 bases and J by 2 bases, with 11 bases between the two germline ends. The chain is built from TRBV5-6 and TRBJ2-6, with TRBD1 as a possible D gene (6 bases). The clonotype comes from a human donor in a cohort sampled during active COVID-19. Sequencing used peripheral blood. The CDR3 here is CASSPGVPGANVLTF. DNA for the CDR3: TGTGCCAGCAGTCCAGGGGTACCTGGGGCCAACGTCCTGACTTTC.